These T cell receptor beta chains were read from a single sample in a study of control samples from healthy donors and cancer patients. Using immunoSEQ multiplex PCR, the repertoire was profiled, and TCRdb retains in-frame clones only, with some absent. The sample has 120,000 to 150,000 clones; 80% to 95% are singletons. The sample taken for sequencing was blood. These receptors originate from a man aged 25-40 years in good health. Both conserved end residues are part of each CDR3. A D gene is named only where the DNA matches it firmly. Not every row has a clone size; where given, it reads once, few, many or a size class.

cdr3_length j_call d_call v_call clone_size cdr3_aa cdr3_nt
14 TRBJ2-1 NA TRBV6-1 NA CASSETGTYNEQFF TGTGCCAGCAGTGAAACAGGGACCTACAATGAGCAGTTCTTC
12 TRBJ1-2 NA TRBV12-3/TRBV12-4 NA CASSLGSYGYTF TGTGCCAGCAGTTTAGGGTCTTATGGCTACACCTTC
14 TRBJ1-1 NA TRBV5-1 once CASSVTGRNTEAFF TGCGCCAGCAGCGTTACTGGGCGAAACACTGAAGCTTTCTTT
15 TRBJ2-1 TRBD2 TRBV24-1 once CATSGARGGYNEQFF TGTGCCACCAGTGGGGCGCGGGGGGGCTACAATGAGCAGTTCTTC
12 TRBJ1-5 NA TRBV7-9 NA CASSLLAQPQHF TGTGCCAGCAGCTTATTAGCTCAGCCCCAGCATTTT
13 TRBJ1-5 NA TRBV27 NA CASSVSYNQPQHF TGTGCCAGCAGTGTATCATATAATCAGCCCCAGCATTTT
14 TRBJ1-6 NA TRBV21-1 few CASSKVTSDSPLHF TGTGCCAGCAGCAAAGTCACTTCCGATTCACCCCTCCACTTT
17 TRBJ2-3 TRBD2 TRBV27 NA CASSPLLLAGGADTQYF TGTGCCAGCAGTCCCCTTTTGCTAGCGGGGGGTGCAGATACGCAGTATTTT
15 TRBJ1-1 TRBD1 TRBV11-2 NA CASSPPGQGMPEAFF TGTGCCAGCAGCCCACCCGGACAGGGCATGCCTGAAGCTTTCTTT
13 TRBJ2-3 NA TRBV6-4 NA CASSDSTTDTQYF TGTGCCAGCAGTGACTCGACCACAGATACGCAGTATTTT
12 TRBJ1-2 NA TRBV7-9 once CASSPPNYGYTF TGTGCCAGCAGCCCCCCTAACTATGGCTACACCTTC
14 TRBJ2-1 TRBD1 TRBV30 once CAWASGTGYNEQFF TGTGCCTGGGCCTCCGGGACAGGGTACAATGAGCAGTTCTTC
15 TRBJ1-3 NA TRBV28 few CASSLFGTLGNTIYF TGTGCCAGCAGTCTCTTTGGGACATTAGGAAACACCATATATTTT
16 TRBJ2-3 NA TRBV27 NA CASSSLPGLSTDTQYF TGTGCCAGCAGTTCCTTACCGGGACTCTCCACAGATACGCAGTATTTT
16 TRBJ1-1 NA TRBV10-3 NA CAISALQGVGGTEAFF TGTGCCATCAGTGCATTACAGGGAGTTGGTGGGACTGAAGCTTTCTTT
13 TRBJ1-1 NA TRBV19 once CASSKGGGTEAFF TGTGCCAGTAGTAAGGGGGGAGGGACTGAAGCTTTCTTT
15 TRBJ1-2 NA TRBV6-4 NA CASSDERGSNYGYTF TGTGCCAGCAGTGACGAGAGGGGGAGTAACTATGGCTACACCTTC
14 TRBJ1-6 TRBD1 TRBV5-1 NA CASSPGGANSPLHF TGCGCCAGCAGCCCAGGGGGCGCGAATTCACCCCTCCACTTT
16 TRBJ2-7 TRBD1 TRBV19 NA CASSQGQTGGHYEQYF TGTGCCAGTAGCCAAGGACAGACAGGGGGCCACTACGAGCAGTACTTC
15 TRBJ1-6 NA TRBV2 NA CASSVRAGSSSPLHF TGTGCCAGCAGTGTCCGAGCGGGGTCGAGTTCACCCCTCCACTTT
15 TRBJ1-3 NA TRBV2 NA CASSEAGGSGNTIYF TGTGCCAGCAGTGAAGCAGGGGGGTCTGGAAACACCATATATTTT
13 TRBJ1-4 NA TRBV5-6 NA CASNTGGNEKLFF TGTGCCAGCAATACTGGGGGGAATGAAAAACTGTTTTTT
13 TRBJ1-2 TRBD1 TRBV7-9 NA CASSFMDRDGYTF TGTGCCAGCAGCTTCATGGACAGGGACGGCTACACCTTC
15 TRBJ1-6 NA TRBV19 once CASSIRGLDNSPLHF TGTGCCAGTAGTATCCGCGGATTGGATAATTCACCCCTCCACTTT
16 TRBJ2-3 NA TRBV14 NA CASSQVGAPSTDTQYF TGTGCCAGCAGCCAAGTCGGGGCTCCTAGCACAGATACGCAGTATTTT
16 TRBJ1-6 NA TRBV6-1 NA CASSESPSSYNSPLHF TGTGCCAGCAGTGAATCCCCGAGCTCCTATAATTCACCCCTCCACTTT
14 TRBJ1-1 TRBD1 TRBV6-1 NA CASSARGRNTEAFF TGTGCCAGCAGTGCAAGGGGGCGGAACACTGAAGCTTTCTTT
13 TRBJ2-5 NA TRBV11-1 NA CASSLVGAETQYF TGTGCCAGCAGCTTAGTTGGGGCTGAGACCCAGTACTTC
16 TRBJ2-2 TRBD2 TRBV24-1 NA CATSDLSGTTPGELFF TGTGCCACCAGTGATTTGTCCGGGACTACTCCCGGGGAGCTGTTTTTT
16 TRBJ2-3 TRBD2 TRBV7-8 NA CASSLGLAGATDTQYF TGTGCCAGCAGCCTAGGACTAGCGGGGGCCACAGATACGCAGTATTTT
15 TRBJ1-1 NA TRBV5-1 NA CASSLAGGTNTEAFF TGCGCCAGCAGCTTGGCCGGCGGCACGAACACTGAAGCTTTCTTT
17 TRBJ1-5 TRBD1 TRBV2 NA CASKMGRTGLLNQPQHF TGTGCCAGCAAAATGGGGCGGACAGGCCTTTTAAATCAGCCCCAGCATTTT
12 TRBJ2-1 TRBD2 TRBV7-9 few CASSTLAAEQFF TGTGCCAGCAGCACACTAGCGGCTGAGCAGTTCTTC
14 TRBJ2-2 TRBD2 TRBV9 NA CASSVSGGAGELFF TGTGCCAGCAGCGTAAGCGGGGGGGCCGGGGAGCTGTTTTTT
15 TRBJ2-3 NA TRBV6-5 once CASSPEGTSTDTQYF TGTGCCAGCAGTCCCGAGGGGACTAGCACAGATACGCAGTATTTT
15 TRBJ2-1 TRBD2 TRBV10-3 NA CAISNSGGAANEQFF TGTGCCATCAGCAATAGCGGGGGGGCCGCGAATGAGCAGTTCTTC
15 TRBJ2-7 TRBD2 TRBV27 NA CASSGLAGGPNEQYF TGTGCCAGCAGCGGACTAGCGGGGGGGCCTAACGAGCAGTACTTC
12 TRBJ2-1 NA TRBV27 NA CASTSAFNEQFF TGTGCCAGCACCTCGGCTTTCAATGAGCAGTTCTTC
16 TRBJ1-2 NA TRBV29-1 NA CSVRDMNLPAGYGYTF TGCAGCGTTCGGGACATGAATCTCCCCGCGGGCTATGGCTACACCTTC
13 TRBJ1-1 TRBD1 TRBV12-3/TRBV12-4 NA CASSFGQGGEAFF TGTGCCAGCAGTTTTGGACAGGGTGGTGAAGCTTTCTTT
15 TRBJ1-2 NA TRBV4-2 NA CASSQDEAVYYGYTF TGTGCCAGCAGCCAAGATGAGGCGGTCTACTATGGCTACACCTTC
15 TRBJ2-7 TRBD2 TRBV25-1 NA CASSEAATSAREQYF TGTGCCAGCAGTGAAGCTGCGACTAGCGCGCGGGAGCAGTACTTC
14 TRBJ1-2 TRBD1 TRBV28 NA CASRKQGGLSGYTF TGTGCCAGCAGAAAACAGGGGGGTTTAAGTGGCTACACCTTC
17 TRBJ1-3 TRBD1 TRBV7-9 NA CASSLGTGGQSGNTIYF TGTGCCAGCAGCTTAGGGACAGGGGGTCAATCTGGAAACACCATATATTTT
14 TRBJ2-7 TRBD1 TRBV13 few CASSQGQGSYEQYF TGTGCCAGCAGCCAGGGACAGGGGTCCTACGAGCAGTACTTC
17 TRBJ1-1 TRBD1 TRBV5-4 NA CASSPSPRTGFDTEAFF TGTGCCAGCAGCCCCTCCCCTAGGACAGGCTTCGACACTGAAGCTTTCTTT
15 TRBJ2-7 NA TRBV6-4 NA CASSDGAGSSYEQYF TGTGCCAGCAGTGACGGGGCGGGGAGCTCCTACGAGCAGTACTTC
16 TRBJ2-7 TRBD2 TRBV6-5 NA CASSYHPAGGPYEQYF TGTGCCAGCAGTTACCATCCAGCGGGGGGGCCTTACGAGCAGTACTTC
15 TRBJ2-3 NA TRBV27 NA CASSLAGMGTDTQYF TGTGCCAGCAGTTTAGCAGGGATGGGCACAGATACGCAGTATTTT
15 TRBJ1-2 TRBD1 TRBV7-9 NA CASSLSTGVGYGYTF TGTGCCAGCAGCTTATCGACAGGGGTGGGCTATGGCTACACCTTC
12 TRBJ2-3 NA TRBV7-9 NA CASSFGTDTQYF TGTGCCAGCAGCTTTGGCACAGATACGCAGTATTTT
15 TRBJ2-3 TRBD1 TRBV24-1 NA CATSGSGQGPDTQYF TGTGCCACCAGTGGCTCTGGACAGGGTCCAGATACGCAGTATTTT
13 TRBJ1-2 NA TRBV27 NA CASSLRQGNGYTF TGTGCCAGCAGTTTAAGGCAGGGGAATGGCTACACCTTC
15 TRBJ1-3 NA TRBV9 NA CASSVGPASGNTIYF TGTGCCAGCAGCGTTGGTCCAGCCTCTGGAAACACCATATATTTT
14 TRBJ1-1 NA TRBV29-1 NA CSVTSGAPRTEAFF TGCAGCGTCACATCCGGGGCCCCGAGGACTGAAGCTTTCTTT
16 TRBJ1-2 NA TRBV29-1 NA CSATSSQWGANYGYTF TGCAGCGCCACAAGTTCTCAGTGGGGCGCGAACTATGGCTACACCTTC
15 TRBJ1-3 NA TRBV9 once CASSASMSSGNTIYF TGTGCCAGCAGCGCGTCCATGAGCTCTGGAAACACCATATATTTT